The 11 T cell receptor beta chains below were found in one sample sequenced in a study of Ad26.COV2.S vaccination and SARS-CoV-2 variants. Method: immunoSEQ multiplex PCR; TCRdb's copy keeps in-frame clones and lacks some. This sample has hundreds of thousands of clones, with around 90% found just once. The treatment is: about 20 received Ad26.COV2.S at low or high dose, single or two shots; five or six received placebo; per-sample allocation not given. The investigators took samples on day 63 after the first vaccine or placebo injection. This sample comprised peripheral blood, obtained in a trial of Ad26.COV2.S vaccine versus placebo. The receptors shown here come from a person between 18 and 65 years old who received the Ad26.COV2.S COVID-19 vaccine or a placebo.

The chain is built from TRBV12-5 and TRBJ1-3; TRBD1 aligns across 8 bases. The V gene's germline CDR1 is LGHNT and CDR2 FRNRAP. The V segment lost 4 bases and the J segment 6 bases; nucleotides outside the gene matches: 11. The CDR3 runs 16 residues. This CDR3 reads CASGYLGTGVANTIYF. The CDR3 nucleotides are TGTGCTAGTGGTTATCTCGGGACAGGAGTCGCAAACACCATATATTTT.

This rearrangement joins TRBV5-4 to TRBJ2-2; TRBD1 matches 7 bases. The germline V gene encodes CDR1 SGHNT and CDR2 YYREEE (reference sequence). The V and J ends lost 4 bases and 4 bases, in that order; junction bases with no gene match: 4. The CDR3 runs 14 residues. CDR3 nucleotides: TGTGCCAGCAGCAGGAACAGGGGCACCGGGGAGCTGTTTTTT. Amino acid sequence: CASSRNRGTGELFF.

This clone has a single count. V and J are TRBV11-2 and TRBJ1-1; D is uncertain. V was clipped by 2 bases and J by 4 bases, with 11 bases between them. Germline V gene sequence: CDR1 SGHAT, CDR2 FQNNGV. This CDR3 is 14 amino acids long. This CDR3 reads CASSLQGPGTEAFF. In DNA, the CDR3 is TGTGCCAGCAGCTTACAAGGTCCGGGCACTGAAGCTTTCTTT.

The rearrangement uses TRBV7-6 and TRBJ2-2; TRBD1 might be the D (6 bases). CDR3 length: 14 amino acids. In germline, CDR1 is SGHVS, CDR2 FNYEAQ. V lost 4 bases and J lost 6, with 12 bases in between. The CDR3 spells CASSSRTEAGELFF. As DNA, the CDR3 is TGTGCCAGCAGCTCGCGGACAGAGGCCGGGGAGCTGTTTTTT. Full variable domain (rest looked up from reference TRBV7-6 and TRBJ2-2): GAGVSQSPRYKVTKRGQDVALRCDPISGHVSLYWYRQALGQGPEFLTYFNYEAQQDKSGLPNDRFSAERPEGSISTLTIQRTEQRDSAMYRCASSSRTEAGELFFGEGSRLTVL.

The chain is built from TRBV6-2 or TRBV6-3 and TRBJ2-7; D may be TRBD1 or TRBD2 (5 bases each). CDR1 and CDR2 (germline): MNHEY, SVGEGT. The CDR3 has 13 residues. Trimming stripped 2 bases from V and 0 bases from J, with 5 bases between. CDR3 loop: CASSYGTSYEQYF. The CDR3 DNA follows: TGTGCCAGCAGTTACGGGACCTCCTACGAGCAGTACTTC.

The CDR3 region is CASSLETLRSGRAASTDTQYF. The DNA for the CDR3 is TGTGCCAGCAGCCTCGAAACCCTACGTAGCGGGAGGGCCGCGTCCACAGATACGCAGTATTTT. The chain links TRBV3-1 (or the pseudogene TRBV3-2) to TRBJ2-3, with 11 bases matching TRBD2. Germline assignment: CDR1 LGHDT and CDR2 YNNKEL (reference sequence). V lost 4 bases and J lost 2; bases outside the gene matches: 20. The CDR3 has 21 residues.

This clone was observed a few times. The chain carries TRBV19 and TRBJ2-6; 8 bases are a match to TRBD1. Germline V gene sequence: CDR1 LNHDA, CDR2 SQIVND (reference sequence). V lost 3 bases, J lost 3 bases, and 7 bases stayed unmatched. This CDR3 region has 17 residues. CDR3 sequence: CASSIMTGDSGANVLTF. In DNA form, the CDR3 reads TGTGCCAGTAGTATCATGACAGGGGATAGTGGGGCCAACGTCCTGACTTTC.

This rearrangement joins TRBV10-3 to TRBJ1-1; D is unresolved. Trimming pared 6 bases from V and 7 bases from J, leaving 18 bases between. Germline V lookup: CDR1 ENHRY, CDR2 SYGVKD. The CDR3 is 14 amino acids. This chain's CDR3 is CAIRSESPGGEAFF. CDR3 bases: TGTGCCATCAGGAGTGAGTCGCCTGGAGGTGAAGCTTTCTTT.

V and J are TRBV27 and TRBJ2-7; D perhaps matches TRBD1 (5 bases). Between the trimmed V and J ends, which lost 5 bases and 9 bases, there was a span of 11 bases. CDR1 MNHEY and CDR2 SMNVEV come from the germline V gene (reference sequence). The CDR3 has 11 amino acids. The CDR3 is CASSDSLGQYF. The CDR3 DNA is TGTGCCAGCAGTGACAGTCTTGGGCAGTACTTC.

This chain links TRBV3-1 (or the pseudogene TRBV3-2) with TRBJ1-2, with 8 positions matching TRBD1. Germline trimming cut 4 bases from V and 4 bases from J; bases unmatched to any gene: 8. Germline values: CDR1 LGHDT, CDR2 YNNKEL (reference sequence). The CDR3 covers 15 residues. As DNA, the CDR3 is TGTGCCAGCAGCCCACGGGACAGGATGCTCTATGGCTACACCTTC. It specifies CASSPRDRMLYGYTF.

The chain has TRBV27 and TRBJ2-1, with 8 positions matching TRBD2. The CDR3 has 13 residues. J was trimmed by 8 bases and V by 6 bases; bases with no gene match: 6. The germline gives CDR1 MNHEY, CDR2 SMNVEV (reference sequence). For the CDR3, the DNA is TGTGCCAGCAGAAGGACCGGGGGGGATGAGCAGTTCTTC. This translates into CASRRTGGDEQFF.